This T cell receptor beta chain emerged from a study of T cells in Graves' hyperthyroidism and ophthalmopathy. Germline CDR1 MNHNS, CDR2 SASEGT. Trimming stripped 2 bases from V and 1 base from J, with 8 bases between. This CDR3 contains 14 residues. Amplified TCR beta CDR3 regions came from RNA transcripts. TCR CDR3 underwent first-round RT-PCR with the HTBI primer set. TCRdb re-called the multiplex PCR reads through MiXCR, storing one row per CDR3 protein. The sample holds about 520,000 distinct CDR3 sequences, roughly 25% seen once. Sequences were obtained from blood. The J gene is TRBJ1-1, the V gene TRBV6-1; unclear D gene. The TCR comes from a woman aged 25 to 45 with Graves' ophthalmopathy. The CDR3 sequence: CASSESPSNTEAFF. CDR3 nucleotides: TGTGCCAGCAGTGAATCCCCATCGAACACTGAAGCTTTCTTT.